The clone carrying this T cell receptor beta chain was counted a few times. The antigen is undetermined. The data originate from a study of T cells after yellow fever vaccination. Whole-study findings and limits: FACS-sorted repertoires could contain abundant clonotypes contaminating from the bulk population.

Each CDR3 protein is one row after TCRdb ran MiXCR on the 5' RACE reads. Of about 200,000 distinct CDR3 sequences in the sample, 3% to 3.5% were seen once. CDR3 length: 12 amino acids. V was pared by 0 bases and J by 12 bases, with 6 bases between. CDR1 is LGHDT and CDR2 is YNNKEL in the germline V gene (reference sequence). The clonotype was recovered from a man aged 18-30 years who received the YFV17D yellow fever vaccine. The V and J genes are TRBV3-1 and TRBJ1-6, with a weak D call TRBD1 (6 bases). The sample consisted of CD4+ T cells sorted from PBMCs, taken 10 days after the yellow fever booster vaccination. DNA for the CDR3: TGTGCCAGCAGCCAAGACAGGGGACCCCTCCACTTT. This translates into CASSQDRGPLHF.